These 10 T cell receptor beta chains were all obtained from the same sample, sequenced in a study of identical twins. TCRdb recomputed calls from the 5' RACE reads with MiXCR, one row per CDR3 protein. The data show 500,000 to 650,000 distinct CDR3 sequences, with roughly 7.2% seen just once and roughly 1.6% held by the top ten. This sample was shared with a second study, whose subject was yellow fever vaccine responses in identical twins.

The specimen sequenced was PBMCs. All receptors come from a woman under 30 in good health.

This clonotype showed up just a few times. The rearrangement uses TRBV20-1 and TRBJ1-4; TRBD1 aligns across 9 bases. The germline V gene has CDR1 DFQATT and CDR2 SNEGSKA (reference sequence). Unmatched junction bases numbered 8, after V lost 0 bases and J lost 6 bases. This CDR3 comprises 16 residues. CDR3 region: CSARDLSTGGDEKLFF. The CDR3 bases are TGCAGTGCTAGAGATCTTAGCACAGGGGGCGATGAAAAACTGTTTTTT.

This chain links TRBV5-1 with TRBJ2-5; 9 bases are a match to TRBD2. This CDR3 has 16 amino acids. V shed 4 bases, J shed 2 bases, and the junction held 9 bases outside the gene matches. Looked up from germline, CDR1 is SGHRS and CDR2 is YFSETQ. The CDR3 is CASSPKLAGIQETQYF. In nucleotides, the CDR3 is TGCGCCAGCAGCCCCAAACTAGCGGGTATACAAGAGACCCAGTACTTC. The whole variable domain, remainder taken from reference TRBV5-1 and TRBJ2-5, is KAGVTQTPRYLIKTRGQQVTLSCSPISGHRSVSWYQQTPGQGLQFLFEYFSETQRNKGNFPGRFSGRQFSNSRSEMNVSTLELGDSALYLCASSPKLAGIQETQYFGPGTRLLVL.

This clonotype has ten or more counts. The chain is built from TRBV20-1 and TRBJ2-3, with TRBD2 matching 9 bases. The ends lost 3 bases at V and 4 bases at J; junction bases unmatched: 5. The CDR3 has 14 amino acids. Germline loops: CDR1 DFQATT, CDR2 SNEGSKA (reference sequence). CDR3 nucleotide sequence: TGCAGTGCTAGGCCGACTAGCGGTTCAGATACGCAGTATTTT. Translated: CSARPTSGSDTQYF.

Only a few counts were recorded for this clonotype. The rearrangement joins TRBV20-1 to TRBJ1-4; a possible D gene is TRBD1 (5 bases). Looked up from germline, CDR1 is DFQATT and CDR2 is SNEGSKA (reference sequence). This CDR3 spans 13 amino acids. V lost 5 bases, J lost 6 bases, and 13 bases lay in between. CDR3 nucleotides: TGCAGTGCTGCCGGCCTGGGGGATGAAAAACTGTTTTTT. It specifies CSAAGLGDEKLFF.

Many counts were recorded for this clonotype. The chain uses TRBV7-8 and TRBJ1-3; tentative D call: TRBD1 (6 bases). Trimming left V 5 bases short and J 2 bases short, with 16 bases between. The germline CDR1 and CDR2 sequences are SGHVS and FQNEAQ. The CDR3 spans 16 residues. This CDR3 is CASSPSTGPTGNTIYF. CDR3 DNA sequence: TGTGCCAGCAGCCCCTCTACAGGGCCCACTGGAAACACCATATATTTT. Based on the CDR3 plus reference TRBV7-8 and TRBJ1-3, the full variable domain is GAGVSQSPRYKVAKRGQDVALRCDPISGHVSLFWYQQALGQGPEFLTYFQNEAQLDKSGLPSDRFFAERPEGSVSTLKIQRTQQEDSAVYLCASSPSTGPTGNTIYFGEGSWLTVV.

This clonotype was recorded a few times. The chain links TRBV7-9 to TRBJ2-1, with 10 nucleotides matching TRBD2. CDR1 SEHNR and CDR2 FQNEAQ come from the germline V gene (reference sequence). The CDR3 sequence is 15 residues long. The V segment lost 4 bases and the J segment 6 bases; nucleotides outside the gene matches: 6. The CDR3 protein is CASSSLAGVLNEQFF. CDR3 nucleotides: TGTGCCAGCAGCTCCCTAGCGGGAGTTCTCAATGAGCAGTTCTTC.

This clonotype was recorded many times. The gene calls are TRBV9 and TRBJ2-3; 10 bases map to TRBD2. Germline trimming cut 3 bases from V and 6 bases from J; bases unmatched to any gene: 7. Germline loops: CDR1 SGDLS, CDR2 YYNGEE. The CDR3 spans 15 residues. The chain's CDR3 is CASSGGLARADTQYF. CDR3 DNA sequence: TGTGCCAGCAGCGGGGGACTAGCGAGAGCCGATACGCAGTATTTT.

This chain joins TRBV27 and TRBJ1-1; D is possibly TRBD1 (6 bases). The CDR3 is made up of 15 amino acids. Germline CDR1 reads MNHEY; CDR2 reads SMNVEV (reference sequence). V was cut by 2 bases and J by 3 bases, with 13 bases left in between. The CDR3 sequence is CASSLGGWGDTEAFF. The CDR3 DNA reads TGTGCCAGCAGTTTAGGGGGCTGGGGGGACACTGAAGCTTTCTTT.

This clonotype was counted between two and nine times. The V call is TRBV12-3 or TRBV12-4, the J call TRBJ1-4, with TRBD1 matching 7 bases. Losses at the gene ends were 5 bases for V and 8 bases for J; bases not matched to a gene: 11. The CDR3 is 15 amino acids. The CDR3 here is CASSAWTGAWEKLFF. CDR3 in DNA: TGTGCCAGCAGTGCGTGGACAGGCGCCTGGGAAAAACTGTTTTTT.

The genes are TRBV12-3 or TRBV12-4 and TRBJ2-5; the D gene is possibly TRBD1 (6 bases). This CDR3 region has 15 residues. The germline V and J ends were trimmed by 7 bases and 1 base, with 16 bases remaining between them. Here the CDR3 reads CASIQSGQTQETQYF. The CDR3 coding sequence is TGTGCCAGCATCCAGAGTGGACAGACCCAAGAGACCCAGTACTTC.